A selection of T cell receptor beta chains follows, all from one sample in a study of CD4 and CD8 cells across lung adenocarcinoma regions. TCRdb analysed the PCR reads with MiXCR anew, one entry per CDR3 protein. Found here are 3,500 to 5,000 distinct CDR3 sequences, roughly 51% of them singletons; the top ten hold about 15%. The sample taken for sequencing was CD4+ T cells from the center of a lung tumor. The receptors come from a female donor with lung adenocarcinoma. The CD4 and CD8 labels of this study may be unreliable. CDR3s include the opening cysteine and the closing phenylalanine or tryptophan. Each record gives: D gene, J gene, V gene, clone size, CDR3 protein, CDR3 DNA. A D gene is named only where the DNA matches it firmly. The size entry is marked missing in some rows and otherwise reads once, few, many or a size class.

TRBD2 TRBJ2-1 TRBV20-1 - CSARADSPGLAGGYNEQFF TGCAGTGCTAGAGCAGACTCACCGGGACTAGCGGGGGGCTACAATGAGCAGTTCTTC
- TRBJ2-3 TRBV7-2 medium-sized CASSLVVPTGTQYF TGTGCCAGCAGCTTAGTAGTGCCGACGGGTACGCAGTATTTT
- TRBJ2-4 TRBV7-2 - CASSFQTSQYF TGTGCCAGCAGCTTCCAAACGTCTCAGTACTTC
TRBD1 TRBJ1-2 TRBV10-3 - CAIRQWDRVGYTF TGTGCCATCCGACAATGGGACAGGGTTGGCTACACCTTC
- TRBJ2-7 TRBV27 - CASTGEGHEQYF TGTGCCAGCACGGGGGAAGGTCACGAGCAGTACTTC
- TRBJ2-1 TRBV6-2/TRBV6-3 - CASTTGGALPVGEQFF TGTGCCAGCACCACCGGGGGAGCCCTCCCTGTGGGTGAGCAGTTCTTC
- TRBJ2-4 TRBV6-1 - CARGLGAADTQYF TGTGCCAGGGGGCTGGGAGCCGCAGACACTCAGTACTTC
TRBD1 TRBJ1-1 TRBV4-3 - CASSQGQGRTEAFF TGCGCCAGCAGCCAGGGACAGGGGAGGACTGAAGCTTTCTTT
- TRBJ2-1 TRBV27 hyperexpanded CASSLSLPNYNEQFF TGTGCCAGCAGTTTGAGTCTACCCAACTACAATGAGCAGTTCTTC
TRBD2 TRBJ2-2 TRBV24-1 medium-sized CATSKREHTGELFF TGTGCCACCAGTAAGCGGGAGCACACCGGGGAGCTGTTTTTT
- TRBJ2-7 TRBV6-5 - CASSSGLINGEQYF TGTGCCAGCAGTTCTGGGTTAATCAACGGCGAGCAGTACTTC
TRBD1 TRBJ1-6 TRBV7-2 few CASSLLGDRQNSPLHF TGTGCCAGCAGCTTATTAGGGGACAGACAAAATTCACCCCTCCACTTT
- TRBJ2-6 TRBV15 - CATSRPVSGANVLTF TGTGCCACCAGCAGACCAGTCTCTGGGGCCAACGTCCTGACTTTC
- TRBJ2-1 TRBV6-1 - CASSGGGEGDTQFF TGTGCCAGCAGTGGGGGCGGGGAAGGAGACACGCAGTTCTTC
- TRBJ2-1 TRBV12-3/TRBV12-4 - CASSFTPGSEQFF TGTGCCAGCAGTTTTACCCCCGGGAGTGAGCAGTTCTTC
TRBD1 TRBJ2-2 TRBV6-1 large CASGGGQGTPGELFF TGTGCCAGCGGGGGGGGACAGGGGACACCCGGGGAGCTGTTTTTT
TRBD1 TRBJ2-3 TRBV6-1 - CASGGGQGTTGELYF TGTGCCAGCGGGGGGGGACAGGGGACAACAGGGGAGCTGTATTTT
- TRBJ2-7 TRBV6-1 medium-sized CASSGTGGEQYF TGTGCCAGCAGCGGGACCGGGGGCGAGCAGTACTTC
TRBD2 TRBJ2-5 TRBV4-1 - CAGGLAGGGPDTQYF TGCGCCGGCGGCCTCGCGGGGGGTGGCCCAGATACCCAGTACTTC
- TRBJ2-3 TRBV30 - CAWSGSTDTQYF TGTGCCTGGAGTGGTAGCACAGATACGCAGTATTTT
- TRBJ2-1 TRBV10-1 once CASSSQGGYNEQFF TGCGCCAGCAGTTCCCAGGGAGGTTACAATGAGCAGTTCTTC
TRBD2 TRBJ2-1 TRBV7-8 few CASMKAASGKREQFF TGTGCCAGTATGAAAGCGGCTAGCGGGAAGCGCGAGCAGTTCTTC
TRBD1 TRBJ2-1 TRBV6-1 few CASSVSGTGGYEQFF TGTGCCAGCAGTGTTTCCGGGACAGGGGGCTACGAGCAGTTCTTC
- TRBJ1-4 TRBV6-1 medium-sized CASSSLSGNEKLFF TGTGCCAGCTCGTCGTTGAGTGGTAATGAAAAACTGTTTTTT
- TRBJ1-2 TRBV6-5 - CASSYPTGTDYGYTF TGTGCCAGCAGTTACCCCACCGGGACGGACTATGGCTACACCTTC
- TRBJ2-1 TRBV7-6 - CASSSRARTGWKFF TGTGCCAGCAGCTCAAGGGCGCGAACCGGCTGGAAGTTCTTC
- TRBJ1-3 TRBV19 - CASSIATYSGNTIYF TGTGCCAGTAGTATTGCTACCTACTCTGGAAACACCATATATTTT
TRBD1 TRBJ1-5 TRBV10-3 - CATDDREDQPQHF TGTGCCACTGATGACAGGGAAGATCAGCCCCAGCATTTT
- TRBJ1-5 TRBV6-1 medium-sized CASRAQQDQPQHF TGTGCCAGCAGGGCCCAACAGGATCAGCCCCAGCATTTT
- TRBJ2-7 TRBV7-2 - CASSLDPSYEQYF TGTGCCAGCAGCTTAGACCCCAGCTACGAGCAGTACTTC
- TRBJ2-1 TRBV6-1 medium-sized CACRRGGDEQFF TGTGCCTGCAGGAGGGGGGGGGATGAGCAGTTCTTC
TRBD2 TRBJ2-4 TRBV27 - CASSSRRAGGKDMQYF TGTGCCAGCAGTTCCCGGCGGGCGGGAGGCAAAGACATGCAGTACTTC
- TRBJ2-3 TRBV6-5 - CASINTGLTDTQYF TGTGCCAGCATTAATACGGGACTGACAGATACGCAGTATTTT
TRBD2 TRBJ2-1 TRBV6-5 - CASSYGTSGRARGNEQFF TGTGCCAGCAGTTACGGGACTAGCGGGAGGGCCCGGGGCAATGAGCAGTTCTTC
- TRBJ2-1 TRBV6-1 once CASTGYNEQFF TGTGCCAGTACAGGTTACAATGAGCAGTTCTTC
- TRBJ1-2 TRBV27 few CASSWTASNYGYTF TGTGCCAGCAGTTGGACAGCCTCTAACTATGGCTACACCTTC
TRBD2 TRBJ2-1 TRBV10-2 - CASTQLAGGGPYNEQFF TGCGCCAGCACGCAACTAGCGGGAGGGGGCCCCTACAATGAGCAGTTCTTC
TRBD2 TRBJ2-1 TRBV11-3 once CASSLGLAGLPDNEQFF TGTGCCAGCAGCTTAGGGCTAGCGGGTCTCCCGGACAATGAGCAGTTCTTC
- TRBJ2-7 TRBV10-3 - CAIQDRTTGLEQYF TGTGCCATCCAAGACAGGACAACAGGGCTCGAGCAGTACTTC
- TRBJ2-1 TRBV6-1 - CASSGSRQVTKNTQFF TGTGCCAGCAGTGGAAGCCGACAGGTCACCAAAAACACCCAGTTCTTC
- TRBJ2-3 TRBV7-2 medium-sized CASSPNSGPTQYF TGTGCCAGCAGCCCGAATAGCGGACCAACGCAGTATTTT
- TRBJ2-1 TRBV10-1 - CASSESRLPNEQFF TGCGCCAGCAGTGAGTCGCGACTCCCAAATGAGCAGTTCTTC
- TRBJ2-6 TRBV10-3 - CAFLSGPPGSYVLNF TGTGCCTTCCTATCTGGACCGCCGGGCTCCTACGTGCTGAACTTC
- TRBJ2-7 TRBV6-5 - CASSYRGAESQYEQYF TGTGCCAGCAGTTACAGGGGGGCGGAATCCCAATACGAGCAGTACTTC
- TRBJ2-1 TRBV25-1 - CASSDPRGAGETQFF TGTGCCAGCAGTGATCCTAGGGGGGCCGGAGAGACCCAGTTCTTC
TRBD2 TRBJ2-3 TRBV4-1 - CASSEAGGSQDTQYF TGCGCCAGCAGTGAAGCGGGAGGGAGCCAAGATACGCAGTATTTC
TRBD2 TRBJ2-1 TRBV12-3/TRBV12-4 - CASSLGAGDGFF TGTGCCAGCAGTTTAGGTGCGGGAGACGGGTTCTTC
- TRBJ2-7 TRBV4-1 - CASSSTNRGGVYEQYF TGCGCCAGCAGCTCGACCAATCGGGGCGGGGTTTACGAGCAGTACTTC
TRBD1 TRBJ2-5 TRBV10-2 - CASSWGQGMSETQYF TGCGCCAGCAGCTGGGGACAGGGGATGTCGGAGACCCAGTACTTC
- TRBJ2-3 TRBV25-1 - CASSEEGHGGLDRETQYF TGTGCCAGCAGTGAAGAGGGGCACGGGGGTCTAGATCGGGAGACGCAGTATTTC
- TRBJ2-3 TRBV6-5 - CASSYKTGIRTETQYF TGTGCCAGCAGTTACAAAACAGGGATTAGAACAGAGACCCAGTATTTT